This TCR beta chain originates from a study of shared clonotypes between healthy human individuals. Measured with immunoSEQ multiplex PCR; TCRdb has only the in-frame clones, and not every one. The table shows under 2,500,000 clones, with nearly 97% occurring only once. Study-level points and caveats: Naive subsets generally exceeded memory subsets in estimated richness. Rarefaction curves obtained for sorted subsets showed sequencing incomplete despite large depth. There were few donors, and this limited the genetic and exposure-history diversity represented.

A note on this clone: What it recognizes is unknown.

Germline loops: CDR1 KGHSH, CDR2 LQKENI. CDR3 length: 16 residues. V lost 1 base to trimming and J lost 6 bases, with 13 bases between them. CD4+ cells yielded CD45RA+ naive and CD45RA-negative memory subsets. The chain employs TRBV18 and TRBJ1-6; D is uncertain. The TCR originated in a young man in good health. Sample: naive CD4+ T cells sorted from blood. The subset is: CD45RA+ positively selected. The CDR3 DNA reads TGTGCCAGCTCACCACAGGGAACCTTCTCTAATTCACCCCTCCACTTT. Encoded protein: CASSPQGTFSNSPLHF.